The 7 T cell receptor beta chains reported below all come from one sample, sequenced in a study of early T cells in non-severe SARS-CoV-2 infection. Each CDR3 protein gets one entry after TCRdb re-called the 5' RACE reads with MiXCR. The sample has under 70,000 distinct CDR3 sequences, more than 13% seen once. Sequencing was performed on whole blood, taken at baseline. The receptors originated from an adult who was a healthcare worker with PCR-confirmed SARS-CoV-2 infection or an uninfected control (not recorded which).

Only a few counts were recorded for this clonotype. The CDR3 is CSVEGPEYQETQYF. CDR3 in DNA: TGCAGCGTTGAAGGGCCAGAGTACCAAGAGACCCAGTACTTC. The chain links TRBV29-1 to TRBJ2-5; unclear D gene. Per the germline V gene, CDR1 is SQVTM and CDR2 is ANQGSEA. This CDR3 is built from 14 residues. V lost 1 base to trimming and J lost 0 bases, with 9 bases between them.

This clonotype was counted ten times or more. The DNA of the CDR3 is TGTGCCAGCAGTGGCCCGACAGGGCCCCAGCATTTT. As protein: CASSGPTGPQHF. V gene TRBV12-3 or TRBV12-4 combines with J gene TRBJ1-5; a weak D match, TRBD1 (6 bases). CDR3 size: 12 residues. Between the trimmed V and J ends, which lost 5 bases and 9 bases, there was a span of 11 bases.

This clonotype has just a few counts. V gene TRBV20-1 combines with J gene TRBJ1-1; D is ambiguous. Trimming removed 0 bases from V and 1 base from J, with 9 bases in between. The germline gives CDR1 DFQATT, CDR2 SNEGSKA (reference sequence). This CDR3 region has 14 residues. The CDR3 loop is CSARDSGGNTEAFF. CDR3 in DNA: TGCAGTGCTAGAGATTCGGGCGGGAACACTGAAGCTTTCTTT.

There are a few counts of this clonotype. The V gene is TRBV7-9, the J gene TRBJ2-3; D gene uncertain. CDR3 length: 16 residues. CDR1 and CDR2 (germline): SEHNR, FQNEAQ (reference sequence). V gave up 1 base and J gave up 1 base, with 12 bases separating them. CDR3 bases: TGTGCCAGCAGCTTAGAGAGGCTTTTACGCACAGATACGCAGTATTTT. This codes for CASSLERLLRTDTQYF.

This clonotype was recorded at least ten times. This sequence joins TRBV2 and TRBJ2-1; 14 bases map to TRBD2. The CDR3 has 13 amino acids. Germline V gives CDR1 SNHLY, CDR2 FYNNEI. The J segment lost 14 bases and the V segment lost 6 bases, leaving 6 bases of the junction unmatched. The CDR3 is CASSTGTSGRKFF. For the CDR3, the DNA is TGTGCCAGCAGCACCGGGACTAGCGGGAGAAAGTTCTTC.

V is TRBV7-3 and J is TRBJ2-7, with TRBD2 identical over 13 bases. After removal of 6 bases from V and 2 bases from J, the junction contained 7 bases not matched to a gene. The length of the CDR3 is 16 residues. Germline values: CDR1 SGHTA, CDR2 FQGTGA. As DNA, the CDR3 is TGTGCCAGCAGGTTAGAAGGGACTAGCGGGGCCTACGAGCAGTACTTC. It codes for CASRLEGTSGAYEQYF. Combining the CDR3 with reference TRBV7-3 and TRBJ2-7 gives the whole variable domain GAGVSQTPSNKVTEKGKYVELRCDPISGHTALYWYRQSLGQGPEFLIYFQGTGAADDSGLPNDRFFAVRPEGSVSTLKIQRTERGDSAVYLCASRLEGTSGAYEQYFGPGTRLTVT.

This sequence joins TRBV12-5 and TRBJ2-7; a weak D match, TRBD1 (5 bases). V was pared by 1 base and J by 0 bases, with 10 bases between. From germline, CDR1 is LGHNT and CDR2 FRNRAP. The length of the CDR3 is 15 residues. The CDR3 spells CASGLGQPSSYEQYF. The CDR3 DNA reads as TGTGCTAGTGGTTTGGGACAGCCCTCCTCCTACGAGCAGTACTTC.